This T cell receptor (beta chain) was captured by sequencing in a study of blood T cell repertoires in COVID-19. Study context: Collection of acute and convalescent COVID-19 samples took place in the United States, Italy and Spain. PBMCs, B-cell-depleted T cells, or T cells provided the cDNA or gDNA that made up the material.

In the authors' methods: By means of reference gene primer amplification, nucleated cell counts were estimated. TCRdb's copy holds only in-frame clones and misses some; the assay was immunoSEQ multiplex PCR. V and J calls and clone size are copied from that table; D and trimming were computed from the DNA. The top ten hold less than 25% of the sample, which has some 10,000 clones, about 89% seen once. This clone has a single count. Deletions cut 3 bases from V and 2 bases from J, with 10 bases between. The V gene's germline CDR1 is SGDLS and CDR2 YYNGEE. This CDR3 region has 14 residues. The chain recombines TRBV9 with TRBJ2-3; perhaps TRBD1 as D (5 bases). This receptor was taken from a woman in her fifties or sixties with active COVID-19. The specimen was peripheral blood. The CDR3 spells CASSEGVFTDTQYF. CDR3 bases: TGTGCCAGCAGCGAAGGGGTTTTCACAGATACGCAGTATTTT. Based on the CDR3 plus reference TRBV9 and TRBJ2-3, the full variable domain is DSGVTQTPKHLITATGQRVTLRCSPRSGDLSVYWYQQSLDQGLQFLIQYYNGEERAKGNILERFSAQQFPDLHSELNLSSLELGDSALYFCASSEGVFTDTQYFGPGTRLTVL.